The 26 T cell receptor beta chains below come from one sample, sequenced in a study of spatial heterogeneity in lung cancer. Time point denoted: sample taken at primary tumor resection. TCRdb reprocessed the 5' RACE reads via MiXCR and lists one record per CDR3 protein. This sample yields some 16,000 distinct CDR3 sequences, of which 3.6% are seen a single time; approximately 10% belongs to the top ten. Sequenced here: normal lung tissue next to the tumor, sampled at surgery. The receptors derive from a male donor with early-stage non-small cell lung cancer.

On this clonotype itself: A library prepared for alpha chains yielded this beta chain as an off-target read; its size is of little meaning. The V and J genes are TRBV10-2 and TRBJ2-1; no definite D call. The germline V gene encodes CDR1 WSHSY and CDR2 SAAADI. Trimming pared 2 bases from V and 3 bases from J, leaving 11 bases between. The CDR3 extends over 15 amino acids. In nucleotides, the CDR3 is TGCGCCAGCAGTGAGGTTTTGGGAAACTACAATGAGCAGTTCTTC. Translating it yields CASSEVLGNYNEQFF.

This clonotype was recorded at least ten times. This beta chain is a stray sequence in a library constructed for alpha chains; its clone size is not meaningful. This rearrangement joins TRBV4-1 to TRBJ2-7; TRBD1 matches at 9 bases. This CDR3 has 16 amino acids. V lost 4 bases and J lost 0; bases outside the gene matches: 7. CDR1 MGHRA and CDR2 YSYEKL come from the germline V gene. Here the CDR3 DNA reads TGCGCCAGCAGCCCCTTAGGGACAGGGAACTCCTACGAGCAGTACTTC. Amino acid sequence: CASSPLGTGNSYEQYF.

This clonotype was picked up many times. Because this beta chain is a stray read in a library intended to capture alpha chains, its abundance should not be given much weight. The chain uses TRBV30 and TRBJ1-2; perhaps TRBD1 as D (5 bases). With 3 bases removed from V and 2 bases from J, the gap between germline ends came to 13 bases. The germline V gene encodes CDR1 GTSNPN and CDR2 SVGIG (reference sequence). The CDR3 totals 14 residues. CDR3 in amino acids: CAWRIAWGNYGYTF. In DNA form, the CDR3 reads TGTGCCTGGAGGATCGCGTGGGGGAACTATGGCTACACCTTC.

This clonotype was counted at least ten times. For a library built for alpha chains, this beta chain is a stray read; little rests on its size. The chain recombines TRBV7-9 with TRBJ1-2; TRBD1 is a possible D gene (5 bases). The germline gives CDR1 SEHNR, CDR2 FQNEAQ (reference sequence). Trimming took off 3 bases at V and 8 bases at J, with 13 bases between the two ends. CDR3 length equals 13 residues. CDR3 sequence: CASSFGTPDGYTF. The CDR3 nucleotides read TGTGCCAGCAGCTTCGGGACCCCCGACGGCTACACCTTC.

This clonotype was detected many times. Since the library was made to target alpha chains, this beta chain is a stray read and its abundance is not meaningful. The chain recombines TRBV6-2 or TRBV6-3 with TRBJ2-1; 12 nucleotides line up with TRBD2. The V gene's germline CDR1 is MNHEY and CDR2 SVGEGT. This CDR3 spans 17 amino acids. J lost 4 bases, V lost 5 bases, and 9 bases had no gene match. The chain's CDR3 is CASSPRLAGARYNEQFF. In DNA form, the CDR3 reads TGTGCCAGCAGTCCCCGACTAGCGGGAGCGCGATACAATGAGCAGTTCTTC.

Points on this clonotype: This beta chain represents an off-target read in a library built for alpha chains; its size is of limited meaning. The chain combines TRBV29-1 with TRBJ2-7, with D possibly called TRBD1 or TRBD2 (6 bases each). The CDR3 has 12 amino acids. V lost 7 bases, J lost 5 bases, and 15 bases lay in between. The V gene's germline CDR1 is SQVTM and CDR2 ANQGSEA. The CDR3 DNA is TGCAGCGGACGGGGGCAGGGGCACGAGCAGTACTTC. Its translation: CSGRGQGHEQYF.

This clonotype was recorded at least ten times. The size of this beta chain means little, since it is a stray read in a library made for alpha chains. The chain joins TRBV7-2 to TRBJ2-6, with D unresolved. Germline loops: CDR1 SGHTA, CDR2 FQGNSA. This CDR3 is built from 16 residues. The V end was cut by 5 bases, the J end by 4 bases, with 15 bases between. As DNA, the CDR3 is TGTGCCAGCAGCAAATCCGGCAGTCAAGGGGCCAACGTCCTGACTTTC. Its translation: CASSKSGSQGANVLTF. Based on the CDR3 plus reference TRBV7-2 and TRBJ2-6, the full variable domain is GAGVSQSPSNKVTEKGKDVELRCDPISGHTALYWYRQSLGQGLEFLIYFQGNSAPDKSGLPSDRFSAERTGGSVSTLTIQRTQQEDSAVYLCASSKSGSQGANVLTFGAGSRLTVL.

This clonotype occurred many times. Within a library made for alpha chains, this beta chain is off target, and its count is uninformative. This chain joins TRBV10-3 and TRBJ2-4; 8 bases match TRBD2. V was clipped by 1 base and J by 6 bases; unmatched bases: 5. In germline, CDR1 is ENHRY, CDR2 SYGVKD. The CDR3 runs 15 residues. CDR3 in DNA: TGTGCCATCAGTGAGTTAGCGGGACTCGGAAACATTCAGTACTTC. Translating it yields CAISELAGLGNIQYF.

The table lists this clonotype with many counts. Within a library made for alpha chains, this beta chain is off target, and its count is uninformative. The rearrangement joins TRBV6-5 to TRBJ2-7; D possibly uses TRBD1 or TRBD2 (5 bases each). The length of the CDR3 is 13 residues. Germline V CDR1 and CDR2: MNHEY, SVGAGI. V was cut by 6 bases and J by 5 bases, with 14 bases left in between. The CDR3 reads CASRLSGTNEQYF. The CDR3 bases are TGTGCCAGCAGGCTATCCGGGACCAACGAGCAGTACTTC.

Within the sample, this clonotype is medium-sized. This beta chain is an unintended read in a library built for alpha chains; its size means little. The chain combines TRBV27 with TRBJ1-2; no firm D call. Germline CDR1 is MNHEY and CDR2 is SMNVEV (reference sequence). CDR3 length equals 15 residues. The germline V and J ends were trimmed by 4 bases and 3 bases, with 15 bases remaining between them. CDR3 DNA sequence: TGTGCCAGCAGTTCCCTTGTGGGAGGGTACTATGGCTACACCTTC. The encoded protein is CASSSLVGGYYGYTF.

With respect to this clonotype: This beta chain is an off-target read within a library intended for alpha chains, so its frequency means little. The chain combines TRBV2 with TRBJ1-5; D unresolved. The CDR3 extends over 18 amino acids. V lost 0 bases to trimming and J lost 3 bases, with 18 bases between them. CDR1 is SNHLY and CDR2 is FYNNEI in the germline V gene. The CDR3 is CASSEANSATGLNQPQHF. In DNA, the CDR3 is TGTGCCAGCAGTGAAGCGAATTCTGCGACGGGCCTCAATCAGCCCCAGCATTTT.

This clonotype showed up many times. This beta chain represents an off-target read in a library built for alpha chains; its size is of limited meaning. The chain joins TRBV30 to TRBJ1-4, with 8 bases fitting TRBD1. After removal of 1 base from V and 8 bases from J, the junction contained 15 bases not matched to a gene. The CDR3 has 17 residues. The germline V gene encodes CDR1 GTSNPN and CDR2 SVGIG (reference sequence). The CDR3 loop reads CAWSGGGQGGHPEKLFF. The CDR3 DNA is TGTGCCTGGAGTGGGGGTGGACAGGGCGGGCACCCGGAAAAACTGTTTTTT.

In this sample, this clonotype turned up many times. This beta chain lies outside the target of a library built for alpha chains; its clone size means little. The V and J genes are TRBV6-1 and TRBJ1-6, with D tentatively TRBD1 (6 bases). CDR3 size: 15 residues. Germline V gene lookup returns CDR1 MNHNS and CDR2 SASEGT. V was trimmed by 6 bases and J by 8 bases, leaving 17 bases between them. The CDR3 loop is CASRALVEGDSPLHF. In nucleotides, the CDR3 is TGTGCCAGCAGGGCTCTCGTGGAGGGGGATTCACCCCTCCACTTT.

Ten or more counts support this clonotype. This beta chain was picked up by a library intended for alpha chains and is off target, so its count carries little meaning. The chain joins TRBV27 to TRBJ1-5, with 10 bases that match TRBD1. Unmatched junction bases numbered 15, after V lost 7 bases and J lost 9 bases. This CDR3 is built from 16 residues. The germline V gene encodes CDR1 MNHEY and CDR2 SMNVEV (reference sequence). The DNA of the CDR3 is TGTGCCAGCACCGCGGACAGGGGGTCTCCCCAACGGCCCCAGCATTTT. Translating gives CASTADRGSPQRPQHF.

In its sample, this clonotype was seen many times. Since the library was made to target alpha chains, this beta chain is a stray read and its abundance is not meaningful. The rearrangement joins TRBV10-3 to TRBJ2-1; 12 positions agree with TRBD2. This CDR3 is built from 15 residues. The V and J ends lost 8 bases and 1 base, in that order; junction bases with no gene match: 3. CDR1 is ENHRY and CDR2 is SYGVKD in the germline V gene. CDR3 loop: CAIQGTSGSYNEQFF. CDR3 nucleotides: TGTGCCATCCAGGGGACTAGCGGGTCCTACAATGAGCAGTTCTTC.

The sample holds many counts of this clonotype. A read error may account for a junction end that differs from germline. In a library made to pick up alpha chains, this beta chain is a stray read with a size that means little. The chain combines TRBV7-7 with TRBJ2-2; D might be TRBD2 (5 bases). Germline values: CDR1 SSHAT, CDR2 FNYEAQ (reference sequence). The CDR3 is 13 residues long. The CDR3 sequence is CASSLDGIGELFF. As DNA, the CDR3 is TGTGCTAGCAGCTTAGACGGGATCGGGGAGCTGTTTTTT.

This clonotype was detected many times. This beta chain slipped into a library made for alpha chains as a stray read, so its size is not meaningful. The genes are TRBV27 and TRBJ1-1, with TRBD1 as a possible D gene (6 bases). Per germline, CDR1 MNHEY and CDR2 SMNVEV (reference sequence). The CDR3 is 15 amino acids. Trimming removed 3 bases from V and 0 bases from J, with 11 bases in between. Written as DNA, the CDR3 is TGTGCCAGCAGTTTTGGACAGATAATGAACACTGAAGCTTTCTTT. Protein sequence: CASSFGQIMNTEAFF.

This clonotype has ten or more counts. This beta chain represents an off-target read in a library built for alpha chains; its size is of limited meaning. The chain joins TRBV20-1 to TRBJ2-5; 7 nucleotides match TRBD1. The CDR3 loop spans 14 amino acids. Trimming took 3 bases from V and 2 from J; bases not matched to a gene: 6. The germline gives CDR1 DFQATT, CDR2 SNEGSKA (reference sequence). CDR3 residues: CSARKGTAQETQYF. The CDR3 nucleotides are TGCAGTGCTAGGAAGGGGACAGCGCAAGAGACCCAGTACTTC.

This clonotype was seen at least ten times. This beta chain appears as a stray read in a library generated for alpha chains; its size is not informative. V gene TRBV29-1 combines with J gene TRBJ2-1; D ambiguous. The V end was cut by 4 bases, the J end by 3 bases, with 13 bases between. The CDR3 loop spans 14 amino acids. The germline V gene encodes CDR1 SQVTM and CDR2 ANQGSEA. The CDR3, as DNA: TGCAGCGTTGTAGTACAAGGGTTCTACAATGAGCAGTTCTTC. As protein: CSVVVQGFYNEQFF.

Many counts were recorded for this clonotype. The library was built for alpha chains, so this beta chain is an off-target read and its size means little. V and J are TRBV7-2 and TRBJ2-3, with D possibly called TRBD1 or TRBD2 (5 bases each). CDR1 SGHTA and CDR2 FQGNSA come from the germline V gene. V was cut by 1 base and J by 4 bases, with 21 bases left in between. CDR3 size: 18 residues. The CDR3: CASSLEGTPRRGADTQYF. CDR3 nucleotide sequence: TGTGCCAGCAGCTTAGAAGGCACGCCCCGACGAGGGGCAGATACGCAGTATTTT.

In this sample, this clonotype turned up many times. Little can be read into the size of this beta chain, an off-target read in a library designed for alpha chains. The chain has TRBV3-1 and TRBJ1-1; 9 nucleotides agree with TRBD1. There are 14 residues in the CDR3. V lost 2 bases to trimming and J lost 7 bases; unmatched junction nucleotides: 5. Germline CDR1 is LGHDT and CDR2 is YNNKEL (reference sequence). The CDR3 sequence: CASSQSGTGIEAFF. CDR3 DNA sequence: TGTGCCAGCAGCCAATCCGGGACAGGGATTGAAGCTTTCTTT.

This clonotype was seen ten or more times. Because the library targeted alpha chains, this beta chain is an off-target read whose size means little. This chain uses TRBV11-2 with TRBJ2-1; D is uncertain. Trimming took 5 bases from V and 6 from J, leaving 20 bases between them. The CDR3 is 16 amino acids. Germline lookup yields CDR1 SGHAT and CDR2 FQNNGV. CDR3 sequence (DNA): TGTGCCAGCAGCGACCCCCTCGGCCGCAAACCCAATGAGCAGTTCTTC. Translating it yields CASSDPLGRKPNEQFF.

This clonotype was counted at least ten times. This beta chain was picked up by a library intended for alpha chains and is off target, so its count carries little meaning. The V gene is TRBV12-3 or TRBV12-4, the J gene TRBJ1-5; 8 bases are shared with TRBD1. J was trimmed by 0 bases and V by 6 bases; bases with no gene match: 4. The CDR3 contains 15 residues. The CDR3 protein is CASSRTGLSNQPQHF. As DNA, the CDR3 is TGTGCCAGCAGCCGGACAGGGCTTAGCAATCAGCCCCAGCATTTT.

This clonotype is categorized as medium-sized (0.01 to 0.1%). This beta chain came through as a stray read in a library set up for alpha chains, and its size says little. The V and J genes are TRBV7-8 and TRBJ2-7, with D unclear. Germline CDR1 and CDR2: SGHVS and FQNEAQ. This CDR3 region has 13 residues. Trimming took off 5 bases at V and 4 bases at J, with 12 bases between the two ends. The CDR3 nucleotides read TGTGCCAGCAGCAACTCGATCCGTTACGAGCAGTACTTC. Translated: CASSNSIRYEQYF.

This clonotype showed up many times. This beta chain lies outside the target of a library built for alpha chains; its clone size means little. The chain couples TRBV12-3 or TRBV12-4 to TRBJ2-2, with TRBD2 matching 14 bases. The CDR3 has 16 amino acids. V dropped 6 bases and J dropped 7; count of bases not matched to a gene: 7. The CDR3 DNA reads as TGTGCCAGCAGGGGACTAGCGGGAGCGCTCGACGGGGAGCTGTTTTTT. Residues: CASRGLAGALDGELFF.

As for this clonotype: The library was designed around alpha chains, so this beta chain is a stray read whose abundance carries little weight. The rearrangement joins TRBV10-3 to TRBJ2-5; 10 positions match TRBD2. V lost 6 bases, J lost 5 bases, and 9 bases stayed unmatched. Per germline, CDR1 ENHRY and CDR2 SYGVKD. This CDR3 spans 15 amino acids. The CDR3 DNA reads as TGTGCCATCAGCCGGCAGGTAGCGGGAGGTGAGACCCAGTACTTC. This translates into CAISRQVAGGETQYF.